These T cell receptor beta chains were read from a single sample in a study of sequential checkpoint blockade in melanoma. The table came from immunoSEQ multiplex PCR; TCRdb's copy has only in-frame clones and leaves some out. The data hold around 18,000 clones, with approximately 74% observed a single time. Sequences were derived from CD8+ T cells sorted from blood (inferred from file names), sampled from a patient given nivolumab and ipilimumab in sequence. These receptors all stem from a human donor with melanoma. Each CDR3 is given with its conserved first and last residue. A D gene is named only where the DNA matches it firmly. Size values are once, few and many counts, or a class for expanded clones, and some rows have none.

D | J | V | size | CDR3 | DNA
. | TRBJ2-1 | TRBV27 | . | CASSLSAPGGEQFF | TGTGCCAGCAGTTTATCGGCCCCCGGGGGTGAGCAGTTCTTC
TRBD2 | TRBJ2-3 | TRBV19 | large | CASNGVAGEDTQYF | TGTGCCAGTAATGGGGTAGCGGGAGAGGATACGCAGTATTTT
. | TRBJ1-1 | TRBV6-1 | . | CASSDPLIMGTNTEAFF | TGTGCCAGCAGTGACCCTCTTATCATGGGCACGAACACTGAAGCTTTCTTT
. | TRBJ1-1 | TRBV6-6 | . | CASSYEGEAFF | TGTGCCAGCAGTTACGAGGGTGAAGCTTTCTTT
. | TRBJ2-7 | TRBV30 | . | CAWRSGYEQYF | TGTGCCTGGCGGTCAGGCTACGAGCAGTACTTC
TRBD2 | TRBJ2-7 | TRBV29-1 | . | CSVDKYVGGTSGTGYEQYF | TGCAGCGTTGACAAGTACGTGGGGGGGACTAGCGGGACGGGCTACGAGCAGTACTTC
TRBD2 | TRBJ2-3 | TRBV27 | . | CASSPMVPREGLGTDTQYF | TGTGCCAGCAGCCCAATGGTCCCGCGGGAGGGCCTTGGCACAGATACGCAGTATTTT
. | TRBJ1-2 | TRBV6-1 | . | CASSEGEAYGYTF | TGTGCCAGCAGTGAAGGAGAGGCCTATGGCTACACCTTC
TRBD1 | TRBJ1-2 | TRBV28 | . | CASRSGTGVGYTF | TGTGCCAGCAGATCCGGGACAGGGGTTGGCTACACCTTC
. | TRBJ2-7 | TRBV19 | . | CASSILLAGEQYF | TGTGCCAGTAGTATCCTCCTCGCCGGCGAGCAGTACTTC
TRBD1 | TRBJ2-1 | TRBV29-1 | once | CSETKGQGSIGEQFF | TGCAGCGAGACAAAGGGACAGGGGTCGATCGGTGAGCAGTTCTTC
TRBD2 | TRBJ2-1 | TRBV30 | . | CAWSLTSGSLYEQFF | TGTGCCTGGAGTCTGACTAGCGGGAGCCTCTATGAGCAGTTCTTC
. | TRBJ2-7 | TRBV6-5 | . | CASSEQGAYYEQYF | TGTGCCAGCAGTGAACAGGGTGCATACTACGAGCAGTACTTC
. | TRBJ2-5 | TRBV19 | . | CASSAGGGLWTQYF | TGTGCCAGCTCTGCTGGGGGGGGGCTTTGGACCCAGTACTTC
TRBD1 | TRBJ2-5 | TRBV4-1 | once | CASSLGTGGVWQETQYF | TGCGCCAGCAGCCTCGGGACAGGGGGCGTTTGGCAAGAGACCCAGTACTTC
. | TRBJ2-2 | TRBV5-1 | . | CASSLAVGVTGELFF | TGCGCCAGCAGCTTGGCCGTCGGGGTCACCGGGGAGCTGTTTTTT
. | TRBJ2-3 | TRBV19 | . | CASSSQQGHTDTQYF | TGTGCCAGTAGTTCCCAGCAGGGCCACACAGATACGCAGTATTTT
. | TRBJ2-7 | TRBV27 | . | CASSPGGAYEQYF | TGTGCCAGCAGTCCTGGGGGGGCGTACGAGCAGTACTTC
. | TRBJ2-2 | TRBV10-1 | . | CASSVQGRMELFF | TGCGCCAGCAGTGTCCAGGGTAGAATGGAGCTGTTTTTT
TRBD1 | TRBJ1-1 | TRBV5-4 | . | CASRDPGTGNTEAFF | TGTGCCAGCAGGGACCCGGGGACAGGGAACACTGAAGCTTTCTTT
TRBD2 | TRBJ2-3 | TRBV9 | once | CASSPVAGVPTDTQYF | TGTGCCAGCAGCCCGGTAGCGGGAGTTCCCACAGATACGCAGTATTTT
. | TRBJ2-1 | TRBV5-4 | . | CASRRNRGSSYNEQFF | TGTGCCAGCAGACGGAACCGGGGGAGCTCCTACAATGAGCAGTTCTTC
. | TRBJ2-1 | TRBV6-4 | . | CASSDTGNDEQFF | TGTGCCAGCAGTGACACAGGGAACGATGAGCAGTTCTTC
TRBD2 | TRBJ2-1 | TRBV11-3 | few | CASSLHSLTSGIGKQFF | TGTGCCAGCAGCCTGCACTCCCTGACTAGCGGAATCGGGAAGCAGTTCTTC
. | TRBJ2-7 | TRBV27 | . | CASSLATAYEQYF | TGTGCCAGCAGTTTAGCGACAGCCTACGAGCAGTACTTC
TRBD2 | TRBJ2-7 | TRBV7-2 | . | CASSIGLAVDF | TGTGCCAGCAGCATTGGACTAGCGGTAGACTTC
TRBD2 | TRBJ2-3 | TRBV30 | . | CAWSDPGTRDFTDTQYF | TGTGCCTGGAGTGATCCCGGGACTAGAGACTTCACAGATACGCAGTATTTT
TRBD2 | TRBJ2-5 | TRBV6-4 | . | CASSESAGDQETQYF | TGTGCCAGCAGTGAAAGTGCGGGAGACCAAGAGACCCAGTACTTC
TRBD1 | TRBJ1-2 | TRBV7-6 | . | CASSLLEGAYYGYTF | TGTGCCAGCAGCTTATTGGAGGGGGCCTACTATGGCTACACCTTC
TRBD1 | TRBJ2-1 | TRBV27 | . | CASRLTGGGYNEQFF | TGTGCCAGTAGGCTGACAGGGGGCGGTTACAATGAGCAGTTCTTC
. | TRBJ2-1 | TRBV19 | few | CASSITENDYNEQFF | TGTGCCAGTAGTATAACAGAAAATGACTACAATGAGCAGTTCTTC
. | TRBJ1-4 | TRBV2 | . | CASSEMGGNYEKLFF | TGTGCCAGCAGTGAAATGGGGGGGAATTATGAAAAACTGTTTTTT
TRBD2 | TRBJ2-7 | TRBV5-1 | . | CASSFGGGSYEQYF | TGCGCCAGCAGCTTCGGGGGGGGTTCCTACGAGCAGTACTTC
. | TRBJ1-6 | TRBV4-3 | . | CASSQDSQGNSPLHF | TGCGCCAGCAGCCAAGATTCGCAGGGGAATTCACCCCTCCACTTT
TRBD1 | TRBJ2-7 | TRBV7-9 | . | CASSPGTGPYEQYF | TGTGCCAGCAGCCCCGGGACAGGGCCCTACGAGCAGTACTTC
. | TRBJ2-6 | TRBV4-3 | . | CASSQDPGNSGANVLTF | TGCGCCAGCAGCCAAGATCCGGGGAACTCTGGGGCCAACGTCCTGACTTTC
. | TRBJ2-5 | TRBV11-2 | . | CASSSQTSGTHETQYF | TGTGCCAGCAGCTCCCAAACTTCCGGGACTCACGAGACCCAGTACTTC
TRBD2 | TRBJ2-1 | TRBV2 | few | CASSYPGTSGGPIDYNEQFF | TGTGCCAGCAGCTACCCCGGGACTAGCGGGGGACCTATTGACTACAATGAGCAGTTCTTC
TRBD1 | TRBJ2-3 | TRBV7-8 | medium-sized | CASSSSGQFSDTQYF | TGTGCCAGCAGCTCATCGGGACAGTTTTCGGATACGCAGTATTTT
TRBD2 | TRBJ2-5 | TRBV13 | . | CASSSREDQETQYF | TGTGCCAGCAGCTCCCGGGAGGACCAAGAGACCCAGTACTTC